Presented here are 32 T cell receptor beta chains from one specimen sequenced in a study of shared clonotypes between healthy human individuals. Method: immunoSEQ multiplex PCR; TCRdb's copy keeps in-frame clones and lacks some. The table has 2 million to 2.5 million clones, about 92% seen once. The sample comprised naive CD4+ T cells from PBMCs. Subset given: CD45RA+ positively selected. The receptors come from a man between 18 and 35 years old in good health. Some clones in this sample may be carry-over from other donors' samples.

This chain uses TRBV9 with TRBJ2-7, with unresolved D. CDR1 is SGDLS and CDR2 is YYNGEE in the germline V gene. This CDR3 is built from 14 residues. Trimming took off 0 bases at V and 0 bases at J, with 7 bases between the two ends. This chain's CDR3 is CASSVVQSSYEQYF. In DNA form, the CDR3 reads TGTGCCAGCAGCGTAGTCCAGAGCTCCTACGAGCAGTACTTC.

The chain carries TRBV19 and TRBJ1-1, with TRBD1 matching over 9 bases. Per germline, CDR1 LNHDA and CDR2 SQIVND (reference sequence). Trimming removed 4 bases from V and 6 bases from J; junction bases left unmatched: 6. This CDR3 region has 14 residues. The CDR3 spells CASSSRDRAPEAFF. CDR3 in DNA: TGTGCCAGTAGTAGCCGGGACAGGGCTCCTGAAGCTTTCTTT.

This clone showed up just once. V usage is TRBV5-1 and J usage is TRBJ2-6; unclear D gene. V lost 4 bases to trimming and J lost 0 bases, with 11 bases between them. The CDR3 contains 16 residues. Germline V gene data show CDR1 as SGHRS and CDR2 as YFSETQ. CDR3 DNA sequence: TGCGCCAGCAGCCCGGCCGGACCCTCTGGGGCCAACGTCCTGACTTTC. Translating it yields CASSPAGPSGANVLTF.

The chain links TRBV11-1 to TRBJ2-1; 7 positions match TRBD2. Trimming removed 5 bases from V and 2 bases from J; junction bases left unmatched: 6. The germline V gene encodes CDR1 SGHAT and CDR2 FQDESV (reference sequence). The CDR3 totals 15 residues. This CDR3 reads CASSPRDYPYNEQFF. CDR3 nucleotide sequence: TGTGCCAGCAGCCCCCGGGACTACCCCTACAATGAGCAGTTCTTC.

The rearrangement joins TRBV28 to TRBJ1-2, with D perhaps matching TRBD1 (6 bases). The CDR3 totals 14 residues. V was trimmed by 2 bases and J by 5 bases, leaving 12 bases between them. The V gene's germline CDR1 is MDHEN and CDR2 SYDVKM. CDR3 nucleotide sequence: TGTGCCAGCAGTTTAGTGGGGGGCGCATATGGCTACACCTTC. As protein: CASSLVGGAYGYTF.

This rearrangement joins TRBV29-1 to TRBJ1-2; 10 positions match TRBD1. J lost 8 bases, V lost 3 bases, and 3 bases had no gene match. This CDR3 spans 12 amino acids. Germline assignment: CDR1 SQVTM and CDR2 ANQGSEA. CDR3 in amino acids: CSVETGGKGYTF. Written as DNA, the CDR3 is TGCAGCGTTGAGACAGGGGGCAAGGGCTACACCTTC.

This sequence joins TRBV7-2 and TRBJ2-5, with 7 bases that match TRBD1. This CDR3 has 17 residues. Trimming at V came to 5 bases and at J to 1 base, leaving 13 bases not matched to a gene. Germline V gene lookup returns CDR1 SGHTA and CDR2 FQGNSA. CDR3 region: CASSLSRTGAVQETQYF. In DNA, the CDR3 is TGTGCCAGCAGCCTCTCAAGGACAGGCGCCGTCCAAGAGACCCAGTACTTC. The variable domain in full, with the rest retrieved from reference TRBV7-2 and TRBJ2-5, is GAGVSQSPSNKVTEKGKDVELRCDPISGHTALYWYRQSLGQGLEFLIYFQGNSAPDKSGLPSDRFSAERTGGSVSTLTIQRTQQEDSAVYLCASSLSRTGAVQETQYFGPGTRLLVL.

For this clone: The sample holds other DNA sequences that translate to the same CDR3. The V gene is TRBV18, the J gene TRBJ2-2, with a possible D match to TRBD2 (5 bases). The CDR3 is 14 amino acids. Deletions cut 3 bases from V and 1 base from J, with 6 bases between. Germline CDR1 is KGHSH and CDR2 is LQKENI. The CDR3, as DNA: TGTGCCAGCTCACCGGACTTGAACACCGGGGAGCTGTTTTTT. Translating it yields CASSPDLNTGELFF.

This clone occurred once. CDR3 nucleotides: TGTGCCAGCAGTCGGCTCGGGACTGCGGACTACGAGCAGTACTTC. Its protein is CASSRLGTADYEQYF. The chain combines TRBV6-1 with TRBJ2-7; maybe TRBD2 (6 bases). The V and J ends lost 5 bases and 3 bases respectively, with 17 bases between them. Germline lookup yields CDR1 MNHNS and CDR2 SASEGT. The CDR3 runs to 15 residues.

V usage is TRBV11-1 and J usage is TRBJ2-7; D gene unclear. Per germline, CDR1 SGHAT and CDR2 FQDESV (reference sequence). The CDR3 is 16 residues long. V lost 1 base to trimming and J lost 0 bases, with 13 bases between them. Here the CDR3 reads CASSLGSMRSSYEQYF. CDR3 bases: TGTGCCAGCAGCTTAGGGTCTATGAGGAGCTCCTACGAGCAGTACTTC.

The chain combines TRBV6-5 with TRBJ1-5; no definite D call. The CDR3 totals 13 residues. V lost 5 bases to trimming and J lost 4 bases, with 9 bases between them. Germline CDR1 MNHEY, CDR2 SVGAGI. The CDR3 is CASSTQQNQPQHF. CDR3 DNA: TGTGCCAGCAGTACACAACAGAATCAGCCCCAGCATTTT.

The J gene is TRBJ1-4, the V gene TRBV7-9; no clear D gene. The V gene's germline CDR1 is SEHNR and CDR2 FQNEAQ (reference sequence). The V end was cut by 1 base, the J end by 7 bases, with 10 bases between. The CDR3 totals 14 residues. The CDR3 coding sequence is TGTGCCAGCAGCTTAGGGTCGGTAGCTGAAAAACTGTTTTTT. Residues: CASSLGSVAEKLFF.

J is TRBJ1-5 and V is TRBV5-3; a possible D gene is TRBD1 (5 bases). TRBV5-3 is an open reading frame, and its role is uncertain. V lost 4 bases, J lost 4 bases, and 18 bases lay in between. The CDR3 length is 16 residues. CDR3 nucleotides: TGTGCCAGAAGCAGACGCCGGACACTTGAGAATCAGCCCCAGCATTTT. This translates into CARSRRRTLENQPQHF.

Here the CDR3 DNA reads TGTGCCAGCAGCTTAGCGATCGGTCCTCAGTACTTC. The encoded protein is CASSLAIGPQYF. The genes are TRBV7-2 and TRBJ2-5; D ambiguous. V lost 0 bases to trimming and J lost 11 bases, with 10 bases between them. The germline CDR1 and CDR2 sequences are SGHTA and FQGNSA. The CDR3 has 12 residues.

V usage is TRBV7-3 and J usage is TRBJ1-3, with D possibly matching TRBD1 (6 bases). This CDR3 spans 14 amino acids. Trimming took 5 bases from V and 3 from J, leaving 11 bases between them. Germline values: CDR1 SGHTA, CDR2 FQGTGA. The CDR3 DNA reads as TGTGCCAGCAGCCCAGGGGACGGTGGAAACACCATATATTTT. It codes for CASSPGDGGNTIYF.

This chain connects TRBV7-9 to TRBJ1-5; possible D gene TRBD1, 5 bases. The CDR3 sequence is 15 residues long. Trimming pared 4 bases from V and 8 bases from J, leaving 18 bases between. Germline-derived CDR1 and CDR2 are SEHNR and FQNEAQ (reference sequence). CDR3 residues: CASSSHTGQREPQHF. The DNA for the CDR3 is TGTGCCAGCAGCTCCCACACAGGTCAACGGGAGCCCCAGCATTTT.

This rearrangement joins TRBV6-6 to TRBJ2-2; the D gene is possibly TRBD1 (6 bases). The germline V gene encodes CDR1 MNHNY and CDR2 SVGAGI (reference sequence). Between the trimmed V and J ends, which lost 8 bases and 0 bases, there was a span of 13 bases. The CDR3 is 15 residues long. CDR3 DNA: TGTGCCAGCTATCGGGACAACTCGAACACCGGGGAGCTGTTTTTT. As protein: CASYRDNSNTGELFF.

This chain joins TRBV10-3 and TRBJ2-1; D gene ambiguous. Germline loops: CDR1 ENHRY, CDR2 SYGVKD. V was clipped by 7 bases and J by 5 bases, with 12 bases between them. The CDR3 is 13 amino acids. CDR3 protein: CAITPRLDNEQFF. CDR3 sequence (DNA): TGTGCCATCACCCCCAGGCTGGACAATGAGCAGTTCTTC.

V gene TRBV6-1 combines with J gene TRBJ1-2; D is possibly TRBD1 (5 bases). The V end was cut by 11 bases, the J end by 5 bases, with 15 bases between. Germline CDR1 is MNHNS and CDR2 is SASEGT. The CDR3 has 12 residues. The DNA for the CDR3 is TGTGCCTTCCTTGTCGAGGGGTATGGCTACACCTTC. As protein: CAFLVEGYGYTF.

The rearrangement links TRBV18 to TRBJ1-3; D is unclear. CDR3 length: 18 amino acids. The V and J ends lost 2 bases and 0 bases respectively, with 17 bases between them. CDR1 KGHSH and CDR2 LQKENI come from the germline V gene. The DNA for the CDR3 is TGTGCCAGCTCACCAGGATCCCGATGGGCAGGCTCTGGAAACACCATATATTTT. It codes for CASSPGSRWAGSGNTIYF.

CDR3 in DNA: TGCGCCAGCAGCTTGGACGGATTCGACGAGCAGTACTTC. Its translation is CASSLDGFDEQYF. V and J are TRBV5-1 and TRBJ2-7, with D uncertain. Looked up from germline, CDR1 is SGHRS and CDR2 is YFSETQ. Trimming took 0 bases from V and 5 from J, leaving 9 bases between them. The CDR3 sequence is 13 residues long.

This clone appeared a single time. The rearrangement uses TRBV18 and TRBJ2-7, with 9 bases fitting TRBD1. Germline loops: CDR1 KGHSH, CDR2 LQKENI. There are 19 residues in the CDR3. Trimming took 3 bases from V and 9 from J; bases not matched to a gene: 24. This CDR3 is CASSPTQVWTGALTGPQYF. Written as DNA, the CDR3 is TGTGCCAGCTCACCTACCCAAGTCTGGACAGGGGCCCTTACGGGGCCGCAGTACTTC.

Turning to this clone: Other DNA sequences in the sample encode the same CDR3. The V and J genes are TRBV2 and TRBJ1-5; D is unresolved. The germline CDR1 and CDR2 sequences are SNHLY and FYNNEI. V gave up 4 bases and J gave up 5 bases, with 3 bases separating them. This CDR3 contains 11 residues. As DNA, the CDR3 is TGTGCCAGCAGTGGGGATCAGCCCCAGCATTTT. This encodes CASSGDQPQHF.

A note on this clone: At one boundary the junction diverges from the germline segment, which might be a read error. CDR3 bases: TGTGCCAGCAGATTAGGGGGCAGGGAGACCACTGAAGCTTTCTTT. This sequence encodes CASRLGGRETTEAFF. This sequence joins TRBV13 and TRBJ1-1; 7 positions match TRBD1. Germline V gene lookup returns CDR1 PRHDT and CDR2 FYEKMQ (reference sequence). CDR3 length: 15 residues. Filled out from reference TRBV13 and TRBJ1-1, the complete variable domain reads AAGVIQSPRHLIKEKRETATLKCYPIPRHDTVYWYQQGPGQDPQFLISFYEKMQSDKGSIPDRFSAQQFSDYHSELNMSSLELGDSALYFCASRLGGRETTEAFFGQGTRLTVV.

V usage is TRBV7-3 and J usage is TRBJ2-5; tentatively, D is TRBD1 or TRBD2 (5 bases each). The CDR3 contains 13 residues. V shed 5 bases and J shed 0 bases, with 7 bases lying between them. The germline V gene has CDR1 SGHTA and CDR2 FQGTGA. The CDR3 loop is CASSPGHQETQYF. The DNA for the CDR3 is TGTGCCAGCAGCCCGGGACACCAAGAGACCCAGTACTTC.

The chain employs TRBV27 and TRBJ2-3; 7 positions agree with TRBD1. Trimming took 6 bases from V and 4 from J; bases not matched to a gene: 4. Germline V gene sequence: CDR1 MNHEY, CDR2 SMNVEV (reference sequence). The CDR3 has 13 residues. CDR3: CASRTGRADTQYF. In DNA, the CDR3 is TGTGCCAGCAGGACAGGGCGGGCAGATACGCAGTATTTT.

CDR3 loop: CASSLLDRGPTDTQYF. The DNA of the CDR3 is TGTGCCAGCAGTTTATTGGACAGGGGGCCCACAGATACGCAGTATTTT. The chain combines TRBV27 with TRBJ2-3; TRBD1 matches at 11 bases. Germline V gene data show CDR1 as MNHEY and CDR2 as SMNVEV (reference sequence). This CDR3 is 16 amino acids long. Losses at the gene ends were 1 base for V and 2 bases for J; bases not matched to a gene: 2.

This rearrangement joins TRBV11-1 to TRBJ2-7, with 8 bases lining up with TRBD1. V gave up 2 bases and J gave up 2 bases; unmatched junction bases: 2. CDR1 is SGHAT and CDR2 is FQDESV in the germline V gene (reference sequence). CDR3 length: 14 residues. Here the CDR3 DNA reads TGTGCCAGCAGCTTATCCAGGGGGCCCTACGAGCAGTACTTC. It encodes CASSLSRGPYEQYF.

The chain recombines TRBV19 with TRBJ2-7, with 9 bases identical to TRBD2. The CDR3 is 16 amino acids. CDR1 and CDR2 from the germline V gene are LNHDA and SQIVND (reference sequence). V shed 6 bases and J 3 bases; nucleotides not matched to a gene: 12. The CDR3 sequence is CASSPRASGTYYEQYF. As DNA, the CDR3 is TGTGCCAGTAGCCCCCGGGCTAGCGGGACCTACTACGAGCAGTACTTC.

The chain carries TRBV28 and TRBJ2-7, with 10 positions matching TRBD2. The length of the CDR3 is 12 residues. V lost 2 bases and J lost 13; bases outside the gene matches: 5. Germline V gene sequence: CDR1 MDHEN, CDR2 SYDVKM. The chain's CDR3 is CASSLPTSGKYF. In DNA, the CDR3 is TGTGCCAGCAGTTTACCCACTAGCGGGAAATACTTC. The complete variable domain, with remaining parts taken from reference TRBV28 and TRBJ2-7, reads DVKVTQSSRYLVKRTGEKVFLECVQDMDHENMFWYRQDPGLGLRLIYFSYDVKMKEKGDIPEGYSVSREKKERFSLILESASTNQTSMYLCASSLPTSGKYFGPGTRLTVT.

The chain joins TRBV27 to TRBJ1-5, with 9 bases that match TRBD1. CDR1 is MNHEY and CDR2 is SMNVEV in the germline V gene (reference sequence). The junction had 10 bases not matched to a gene; V was cut back by 9 bases and J by 1 base. The CDR3 covers 16 residues. CDR3 loop: CARKGTDRGSNQPQHF. CDR3 coding DNA: TGTGCCAGAAAAGGGACAGACAGGGGGAGCAATCAGCCCCAGCATTTT.

A remark on this clone: The sample carries other DNA sequences with the same CDR3. The rearrangement uses TRBV30 and TRBJ2-5; D assignment may be TRBD1 or TRBD2 (5 bases each). Trimming cost V 3 bases and J 5 bases, with 10 bases left between them. CDR1 and CDR2 from the germline V gene are GTSNPN and SVGIG (reference sequence). This CDR3 is built from 12 residues. CDR3 in amino acids: CAWSPGRETQYF. The CDR3 DNA is TGTGCCTGGAGCCCGGGGCGGGAGACCCAGTACTTC.